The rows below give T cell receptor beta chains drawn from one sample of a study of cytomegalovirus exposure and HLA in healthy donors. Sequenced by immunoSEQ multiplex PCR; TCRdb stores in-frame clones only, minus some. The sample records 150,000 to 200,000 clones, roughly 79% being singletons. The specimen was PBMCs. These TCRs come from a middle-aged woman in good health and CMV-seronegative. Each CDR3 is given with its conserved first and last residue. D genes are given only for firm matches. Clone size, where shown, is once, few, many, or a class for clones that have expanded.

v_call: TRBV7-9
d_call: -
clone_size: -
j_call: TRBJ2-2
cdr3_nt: TGTGCCAGCAGCTTAGTCGCAGGTTACACCGGGGAGCTGTTTTTT
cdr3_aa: CASSLVAGYTGELFF

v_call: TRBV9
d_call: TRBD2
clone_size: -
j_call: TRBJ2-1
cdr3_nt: TGTGCCAGCAGCGGAGAGACTAGCGGCCCTGACAATGAGCAGTTCTTC
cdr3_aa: CASSGETSGPDNEQFF

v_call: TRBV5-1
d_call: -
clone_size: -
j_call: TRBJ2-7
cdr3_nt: TGCGCCAGCAGCTTACAGGGTCACGAGCAGTACTTC
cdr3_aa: CASSLQGHEQYF

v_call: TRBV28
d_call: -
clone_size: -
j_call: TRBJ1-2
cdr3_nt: TGTGCCAGCAGTACCCGCCCCGATGAGCTATATGGCTACACCTTC
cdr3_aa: CASSTRPDELYGYTF

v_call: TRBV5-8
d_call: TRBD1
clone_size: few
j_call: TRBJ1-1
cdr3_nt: TGTGCCAGCAGCTTACCCCCCGGACAGGGAGGGGTGAACACTGAAGCTTTCTTT
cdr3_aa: CASSLPPGQGGVNTEAFF

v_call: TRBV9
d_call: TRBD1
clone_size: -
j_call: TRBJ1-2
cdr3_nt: TGTGCCAGCAGCGTAGCTACCGGGACAGGGGGCTATGGCTACACCTTC
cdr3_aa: CASSVATGTGGYGYTF

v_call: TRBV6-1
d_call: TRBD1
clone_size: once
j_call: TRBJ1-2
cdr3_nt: TGTGCCAGCAGGCCCGGGACAGGCAATTATGGCTACACCTTC
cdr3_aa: CASRPGTGNYGYTF

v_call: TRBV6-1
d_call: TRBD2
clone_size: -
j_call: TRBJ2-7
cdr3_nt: TGTGCCAGCCAGGTAGCGGGAGCTATCTACGAGCAGTACTTC
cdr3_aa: CASQVAGAIYEQYF

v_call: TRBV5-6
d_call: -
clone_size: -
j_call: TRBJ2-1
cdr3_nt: TGTGCCAGCAGCCCTGGAGTGTCCTCAATCCTCGATGAGCAGTTCTTC
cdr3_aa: CASSPGVSSILDEQFF

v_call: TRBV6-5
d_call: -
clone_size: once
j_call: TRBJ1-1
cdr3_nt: TGTGCCAGCAGTTGGCGACTGGGGAACACTGAAGCTTTCTTT
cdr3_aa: CASSWRLGNTEAFF